This section outlines one T cell receptor beta chain sequence together with its context. Its antigen is not known. It was with 60 Vbeta and 13 Jbeta primers that the PCR ran. Using immunoSEQ multiplex PCR, the repertoire was profiled, and TCRdb retains in-frame clones only, with some absent. Recorded for this sample: around 100,000 clones. This sample is drawn from a study of cytomegalovirus exposure and HLA in healthy donors. Findings of the study overall: In terms of immune exposure information, only CMV serostatus was available. Per a prior analysis, the majority of TCR beta V segments were productive roughly 90% or roughly 30% of the time. The study recorded over 150 TCR beta chains that were cytomegalovirus-associated.

The CDR3 is 12 amino acids. Unmatched junction bases numbered 4, after V lost 7 bases and J lost 5 bases. In germline, CDR1 is ENHRY, CDR2 SYGVKD. The chain is built from TRBV10-3 and TRBJ1-2; 7 bases agree with TRBD1. This TCR was recovered from a man in his forties in good health and CMV-seronegative. Sequencing was done on a sample of PBMCs. CDR3 region: CAIKGTAYGYTF. The DNA of the CDR3 is TGTGCCATCAAGGGGACAGCATATGGCTACACCTTC.